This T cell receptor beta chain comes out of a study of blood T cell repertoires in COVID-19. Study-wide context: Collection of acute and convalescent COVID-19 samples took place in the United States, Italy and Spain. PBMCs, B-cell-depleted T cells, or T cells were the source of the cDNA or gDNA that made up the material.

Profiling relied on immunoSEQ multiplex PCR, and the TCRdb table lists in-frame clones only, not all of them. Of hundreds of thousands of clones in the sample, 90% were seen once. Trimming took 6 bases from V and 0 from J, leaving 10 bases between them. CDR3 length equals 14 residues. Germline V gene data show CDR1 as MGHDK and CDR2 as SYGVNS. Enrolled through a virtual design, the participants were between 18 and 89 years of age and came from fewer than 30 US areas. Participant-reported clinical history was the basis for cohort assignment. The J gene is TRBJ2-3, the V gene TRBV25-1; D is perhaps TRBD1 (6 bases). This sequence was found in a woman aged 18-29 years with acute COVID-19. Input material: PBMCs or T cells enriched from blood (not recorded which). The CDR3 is CASRSGTSTDTQYF. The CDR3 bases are TGTGCCAGCAGGTCCGGGACAAGCACAGATACGCAGTATTTT.